This T cell receptor beta chain was obtained from a study of shared clonotypes between healthy human individuals (dated by TCRdb to 2018 to 2020). About the investigation overall: The cohort included three men and a couple of women between 18 and 49 years of age. The study deeply sequenced blood TCR repertoires of about 5 healthy adults to estimate repertoire size and the extent of clonotype sharing between individuals. Per donor, three plates each were used for CD4 naive and CD4 memory, two for CD8 naive, and one for CD8 memory. Different laboratories and diverse techniques were used to prepare libraries and sequence TCR repertoires, to increase sequencing depth and limit assay-specific biases. Each donor's leukapheresis produced roughly between roughly 0.85 and 10 billion PBMCs.

Healthy HIV-negative adults with no recently reported acute infections or vaccinations were included as donors. Every donor was a Caucasian adult living in Nashville, Tennessee, USA. CD8 memory samples consisted of magnetically selected CD45RO+ cells combined with CCR7-negative CD45RA+ effector memory (TemRA) cells. Blood was obtained by leukapheresis, after which PBMCs were separated by Ficoll-Histopaque density gradient centrifugation and cryopreserved in liquid nitrogen vapor phase. Analytical flow cytometry was used to check the purity and quantity of every magnetically sorted T cell population. Each sorted fraction had its genomic DNA isolated and then quantified by UV absorbance on a Nanodrop 2000c. Details on this clone: It has no known antigen specificity. It has no much larger one-base neighbor in the sample; base qualities were not kept.

V and J lose 3 bases and 1 base, and a span of 12 bases separates them. The CDR3 numbers 15 residues from cysteine through phenylalanine. Solely the CDR3 DNA is kept, with 45 bases framed from the first base. Reading the germline V gene gives CDR1 SGHAT and CDR2 FQNNGV. Broader findings and caveats from the paper: When several donors were compared, the shared fraction of clonotypes was around 5.1% for naive CD4, 3.5% to 4% for naive CD8, 2.3% for memory CD4, and around 0.4% for memory CD8. Even with the large sequencing depth, rarefaction of the sorted-subset datasets indicated that sequencing was incomplete. Because the study included only a small number of donors, the genetic and exposure-history diversity represented was limited. Based on pairwise subsampling, the degree of clonotype sharing among donors was expected to be affected by sequencing depth. Naive subsets generally had larger estimated clonotype richness than memory subsets did. Sampling was restricted to blood, and TCR repertoires in tissues likely differ from the TCR repertoires found in blood. Compared with non-shared clonotypes, clonotypes shared by all four sorted-subset donors had higher generation probabilities.

Using the deep immunoSEQ assay, multiplex PCR amplified TCR CDR3 regions from genomic DNA. Extracted genomic DNA from each cell subset was distributed evenly across all wells of several immunoSEQ 96-well plates, and each plate was treated as a replicate. For sorted subsets, roughly 190 ng of genomic DNA, equivalent to about 30,000 T cell genomes, went into each replicate PCR. Purified libraries were measured with a Qubit 3.0 fluorometer, size-checked on a Bioanalyzer 2100, and measured again with the KAPA Library Quantification kit. Every immunoSEQ 96-well plate was sequenced on a separate single-read 150-cycle Illumina NextSeq 550 flow cell. The authors processed their data as follows. The immunoSEQ output contained only junctional sequences without quality scores, so filtering could not match that applied to full-length reads. To assign V/J genes and CDR3, sequences were annotated against IMGT germline references using PyIR, a Python wrapper for IgBLAST v1.9. Reads were filtered out if the reads had weak V/J assignments (E-value above 1e-6), no CDR3, stop codons, out-of-frame junctions, or ambiguous translated residues. V3J clonotypes were defined as sequences sharing an identical inferred V gene, J gene, and CDR3 amino acid sequence. Percentage overlap between repertoires was computed as shared unique clonotypes divided by the size of the smaller repertoire. Three approaches were used to assess repertoire richness: RTK rarefaction, the Chao1 estimator, and Recon v2.1 estimates of unobserved clonotypes. Generation probabilities for all TCRbeta clonotypes obtained by the gDNA method from a handful of donors were computed using OLGA. As stored in TCRdb, this immuneACCESS dataset retains in-frame rearrangements with V and J assigned. A fraction of the clones does not appear; measured against another copy, unresolved V genes explain less than half of the discrepancy, and the remainder lacks a known reason. The D gene and trimming were derived from the DNA, and the V and J assignments and clone size from that table. The sample table lists roughly 720,000 clones, 80% to 95% of them with a count of one. Of the sample, 34% is held by the ten largest clones.

Sequencing was performed on memory CD8+ T cells from PBMCs. In the paper's terms, the cell subset or site label means: CD45RO+ cells pooled with CCR7-negative TemRA cells. The chain employs TRBV11-2 and TRBJ1-1; TRBD1 is perhaps the D gene, given 5 matching bases. This TCR was recovered from a man aged 18 to 30 in good health. Some clones in this sample may be carry-over from other donors' samples. The nucleotide sequence reads as follows: TGTGCCAGCAGCTTCGTATTGGGGGAGAACACTGAAGCTTTCTTT. Its protein is CASSFVLGENTEAFF.